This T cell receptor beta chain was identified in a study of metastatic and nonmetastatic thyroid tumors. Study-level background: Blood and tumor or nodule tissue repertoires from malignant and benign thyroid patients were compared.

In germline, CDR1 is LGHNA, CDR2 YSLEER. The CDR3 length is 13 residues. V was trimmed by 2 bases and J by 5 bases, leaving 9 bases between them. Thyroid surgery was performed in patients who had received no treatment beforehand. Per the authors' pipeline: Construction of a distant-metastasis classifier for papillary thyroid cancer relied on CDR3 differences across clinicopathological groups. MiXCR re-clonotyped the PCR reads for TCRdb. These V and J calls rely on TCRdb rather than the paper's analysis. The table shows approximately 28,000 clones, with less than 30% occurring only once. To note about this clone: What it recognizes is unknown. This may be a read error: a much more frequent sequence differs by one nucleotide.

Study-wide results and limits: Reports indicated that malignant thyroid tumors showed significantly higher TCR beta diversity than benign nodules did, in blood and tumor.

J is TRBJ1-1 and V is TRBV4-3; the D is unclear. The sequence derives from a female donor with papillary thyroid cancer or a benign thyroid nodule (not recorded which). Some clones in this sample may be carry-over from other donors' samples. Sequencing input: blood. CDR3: CASSQYLRTEAFF. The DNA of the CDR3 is TGCGCCAGCAGCCAATACCTGCGGACTGAAGCTTTCTTT.